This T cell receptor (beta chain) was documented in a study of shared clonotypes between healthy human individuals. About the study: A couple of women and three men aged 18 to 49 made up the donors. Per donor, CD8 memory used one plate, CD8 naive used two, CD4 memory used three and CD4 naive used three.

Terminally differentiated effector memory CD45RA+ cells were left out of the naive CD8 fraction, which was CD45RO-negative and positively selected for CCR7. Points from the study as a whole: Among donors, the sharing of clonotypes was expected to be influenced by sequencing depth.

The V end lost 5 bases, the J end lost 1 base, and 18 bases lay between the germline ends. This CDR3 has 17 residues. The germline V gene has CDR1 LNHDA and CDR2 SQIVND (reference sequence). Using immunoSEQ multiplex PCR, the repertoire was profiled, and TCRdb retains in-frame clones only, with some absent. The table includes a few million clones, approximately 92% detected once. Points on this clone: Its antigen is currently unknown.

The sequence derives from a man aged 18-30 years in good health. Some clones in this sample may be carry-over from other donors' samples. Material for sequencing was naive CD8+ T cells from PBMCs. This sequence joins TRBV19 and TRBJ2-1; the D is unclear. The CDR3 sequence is CASSPPPYYGSYNEQFF. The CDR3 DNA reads TGTGCCAGTAGTCCCCCTCCCTACTACGGATCCTACAATGAGCAGTTCTTC.